These 31 T cell receptor beta chains came from one sample sequenced in a study of blood T cell repertoires in COVID-19. The data were produced by immunoSEQ multiplex PCR, yet TCRdb's version contains in-frame clones alone and is incomplete. Counted here are about 230,000 clones, around 83% occurring once; the ten biggest clones make up under 1.5%. Source material: peripheral blood. The receptors originated from a middle-aged woman who had recovered from COVID-19.

The gene calls are TRBV7-2 and TRBJ1-1; 7 nucleotides match TRBD1. Germline V gene data show CDR1 as SGHTA and CDR2 as FQGNSA. The CDR3 is made up of 14 amino acids. V was clipped by 4 bases and J by 4 bases; unmatched bases: 6. This CDR3 is CASSSGDRVTEAFF. The CDR3 DNA reads TGTGCCAGCAGCTCGGGCGACAGGGTCACTGAAGCTTTCTTT.

V and J are TRBV4-1 and TRBJ1-2; TRBD1 aligns across 8 bases. CDR3 length equals 18 residues. The J segment lost 0 bases and the V segment lost 5 bases, leaving 14 bases of the junction unmatched. Looked up from germline, CDR1 is MGHRA and CDR2 is YSYEKL. The CDR3 region is CASSGHRDRKYSNYGYTF. Written as DNA, the CDR3 is TGCGCCAGCAGCGGACACCGGGACAGGAAATATTCTAACTATGGCTACACCTTC.

The V call is TRBV30, the J call TRBJ1-3; D is unresolved. V lost 2 bases to trimming and J lost 0 bases, with 14 bases between them. This CDR3 has 16 residues. Germline V lookup: CDR1 GTSNPN, CDR2 SVGIG (reference sequence). The CDR3 DNA reads as TGTGCCTGGAGTTTCTCGCGGTCGAGCTCTGGAAACACCATATATTTT. This encodes CAWSFSRSSSGNTIYF.

This chain links TRBV5-4 with TRBJ2-2, with no clear D. CDR3 size: 13 residues. Trimming left V 3 bases short and J 4 bases short, with 7 bases between. Germline CDR1 is SGHNT and CDR2 is YYREEE (reference sequence). In DNA, the CDR3 is TGTGCCAGCAGCTCCGTTCTCACCGGGGAGCTGTTTTTT. The encoded protein is CASSSVLTGELFF.

V usage is TRBV28 and J usage is TRBJ1-1; 8 nucleotides agree with TRBD1. Unmatched junction bases numbered 8, after V lost 5 bases and J lost 0 bases. CDR3 length: 16 amino acids. Germline CDR1 and CDR2: MDHEN and SYDVKM. Here the CDR3 reads CASSPWTGTMNTEAFF. The CDR3 DNA reads TGTGCCAGCAGTCCATGGACAGGGACGATGAACACTGAAGCTTTCTTT.

The CDR3 DNA reads as TGCGCCAGCAGCCAAGATCCTGGAGCTAGCGGGGGCCCGTACGAGCAGTACTTC. Amino acid sequence: CASSQDPGASGGPYEQYF. V usage is TRBV4-3 and J usage is TRBJ2-7; 10 bases line up with TRBD2. Germline assignment: CDR1 LGHNA and CDR2 YSLEER. The CDR3 spans 18 residues. Losses at the gene ends were 0 bases for V and 4 bases for J; bases not matched to a gene: 12.

V gene TRBV7-2 combines with J gene TRBJ1-2, with D uncertain. This CDR3 region has 14 residues. Germline V CDR1 and CDR2: SGHTA, FQGNSA. Trimming removed 1 base at V and 1 base at J, with 7 bases between. In DNA, the CDR3 is TGTGCCAGCAGCTTAGATGGCAGTAACTATGGCTACACCTTC. Residues: CASSLDGSNYGYTF.

This chain links TRBV30 with TRBJ1-5, with 9 bases that match TRBD1. Germline assignment: CDR1 GTSNPN and CDR2 SVGIG (reference sequence). This CDR3 has 14 amino acids. The V segment lost 3 bases and the J segment 4 bases; nucleotides outside the gene matches: 4. The CDR3 loop is CAWSPDRGNQPQHF. The CDR3 DNA sequence: TGTGCCTGGAGCCCCGACAGGGGGAATCAGCCCCAGCATTTT.

The chain combines TRBV21-1 with TRBJ2-3; the DNA was not used to check the table's D call, TRBD1. TRBV21-1 is a recognized pseudogene. The CDR3 sequence is 15 residues long. The CDR3 DNA follows: TGTGCCAGCAGCCGAGGACAGGGTAATGAAGATACGCAGTATTTT. It encodes CASSRGQGNEDTQYF.

This chain joins TRBV7-9 and TRBJ2-5; TRBD1 agrees at 8 bases. V trimming: 6 bases; J trimming: 4 bases; junction bases outside the gene matches: 4. Per germline, CDR1 SEHNR and CDR2 FQNEAQ (reference sequence). The CDR3 contains 13 residues. Here the CDR3 DNA reads TGTGCCAGCAGAAGAGGGACAGGAGAGACCCAGTACTTC. It is translated as CASRRGTGETQYF.

This clone was picked up one time. The DNA of the CDR3 is TGTGCCAGCAGCCAAGGGACTAGCGATAAAGAGACCCAGTACTTC. This encodes CASSQGTSDKETQYF. The chain uses TRBV3-1 (or the pseudogene TRBV3-2) and TRBJ2-5, with 9 bases that match TRBD2. The ends lost 1 base at V and 3 bases at J; junction bases unmatched: 3. Germline V gene lookup returns CDR1 LGHDT and CDR2 YNNKEL (reference sequence). The CDR3 consists of 15 residues.

This sequence joins TRBV19 and TRBJ2-7; D may be TRBD2 (6 bases). Germline loops: CDR1 LNHDA, CDR2 SQIVND (reference sequence). The CDR3 length is 15 residues. Trimming left V 5 bases short and J 3 bases short, with 17 bases between. The CDR3 region has the DNA TGTGCCAGTAGTCCAAAGGGACTGGTTATCTACGAGCAGTACTTC. This sequence encodes CASSPKGLVIYEQYF.

The rearrangement joins TRBV11-1 to TRBJ1-2; 8 nucleotides agree with TRBD1. The trim removed 3 bases at V and 3 bases at J, leaving 0 bases unmatched. Germline V gives CDR1 SGHAT, CDR2 FQDESV (reference sequence). The CDR3 has 13 amino acids. The chain's CDR3 is CASSLGQDYGYTF. CDR3 sequence (DNA): TGTGCCAGCAGCTTGGGACAGGACTATGGCTACACCTTC.

V gene TRBV7-2 combines with J gene TRBJ2-7; 10 bases match TRBD2. The germline CDR1 and CDR2 sequences are SGHTA and FQGNSA. The CDR3 runs 14 residues. V dropped 1 base and J dropped 7; count of bases not matched to a gene: 4. The CDR3 reads CASSLVGLATEQYF. The CDR3 DNA reads as TGTGCCAGCAGCTTAGTGGGACTAGCGACAGAGCAGTACTTC.

This chain connects TRBV19 to TRBJ1-4, with TRBD1 matching 7 bases. The CDR3 has 13 residues. V lost 6 bases to trimming and J lost 4 bases; unmatched junction nucleotides: 2. The germline gives CDR1 LNHDA, CDR2 SQIVND (reference sequence). This CDR3 is CASRGQDNEKLFF. CDR3 nucleotides: TGTGCCAGTAGAGGACAGGATAATGAAAAACTGTTTTTT.

The gene calls are TRBV28 and TRBJ2-1, with 7 bases identical to TRBD2. Germline CDR1 MDHEN, CDR2 SYDVKM. This CDR3 is built from 17 residues. The J segment lost 5 bases and the V segment lost 3 bases, leaving 13 bases of the junction unmatched. The CDR3 loop is CASSFLIRLAVHNEQFF. Written as DNA, the CDR3 is TGTGCCAGCAGTTTCCTAATCCGACTAGCAGTCCACAATGAGCAGTTCTTC.

The chain uses TRBV18 and TRBJ1-4, with D possibly TRBD1 on 5 matching bases. The CDR3 has 14 residues. The germline CDR1 and CDR2 sequences are KGHSH and LQKENI. Trimming shortened V by 4 bases and J by 0 bases, and 6 bases separated the two germline ends. The CDR3 DNA is TGTGCCAGCTCACAAGGGGCAACTAATGAAAAACTGTTTTTT. Its translation: CASSQGATNEKLFF. Full variable domain (remainder filled in from reference TRBV18 and TRBJ1-4): NAGVMQNPRHLVRRRGQEARLRCSPMKGHSHVYWYRQLPEEGLKFMVYLQKENIIDESGMPKERFSAEFPKEGPSILRIQQVVRGDSAAYFCASSQGATNEKLFFGSGTQLSVL.

The chain has TRBV29-1 and TRBJ1-1; 7 bases line up with TRBD1. With V trimmed by 8 bases and J by 6 bases, 6 bases remained unmatched. Germline assignment: CDR1 SQVTM and CDR2 ANQGSEA. This CDR3 comprises 11 residues. In DNA form, the CDR3 reads TGCAGCTTTCAGGGGGACGCTGAAGCTTTCTTT. Translation gives CSFQGDAEAFF.

The chain recombines TRBV12-5 with TRBJ1-1, with D perhaps matching TRBD1 (5 bases). This CDR3 comprises 13 residues. CDR1 LGHNT and CDR2 FRNRAP come from the germline V gene. Trimming pared 3 bases from V and 8 bases from J, leaving 13 bases between. CDR3 bases: TGTGCTAGTGGTTTCGGGACTCTAACAGAAGCTTTCTTT. The encoded protein is CASGFGTLTEAFF.

The gene calls are TRBV3-1 (or the pseudogene TRBV3-2) and TRBJ1-3; D call uncertain. The CDR3 totals 16 residues. The V end lost 0 bases, the J end lost 0 bases, and 9 bases lay between the germline ends. From germline, CDR1 is LGHDT and CDR2 YNNKEL (reference sequence). The CDR3 loop is CASSQDPGASGNTIYF. In DNA form, the CDR3 reads TGTGCCAGCAGCCAAGATCCGGGAGCCTCTGGAAACACCATATATTTT.

The chain uses TRBV7-8 and TRBJ2-1, with 7 bases identical to TRBD1. There are 11 residues in the CDR3. After removal of 5 bases from V and 10 bases from J, the junction contained 2 bases not matched to a gene. CDR1 is SGHVS and CDR2 is FQNEAQ in the germline V gene. As DNA, the CDR3 is TGTGCCAGCAGCCGGGGACAGGAGCAGTTCTTC. It translates to CASSRGQEQFF.

This rearrangement joins TRBV28 to TRBJ1-2; D is possibly TRBD1 (6 bases). CDR3 length: 16 residues. Trimming shortened V by 8 bases and J by 3 bases, and 22 bases separated the two germline ends. Germline CDR1 reads MDHEN; CDR2 reads SYDVKM. CDR3 sequence (DNA): TGTGCCAGCGGGCTCACCAGGGGCTCAGGGGACTATGGCTACACCTTC. Its protein product is CASGLTRGSGDYGYTF.

This clone was recorded a few times. This chain joins TRBV11-3 and TRBJ2-5, with 10 nucleotides matching TRBD2. V lost 1 base and J lost 0; bases outside the gene matches: 5. Germline V gives CDR1 SGHNT, CDR2 YENEEA. This CDR3 region has 17 residues. Written as DNA, the CDR3 is TGTGCCAGCAGCTTAGGCTTTAGCGGGAGGTACCAAGAGACCCAGTACTTC. Encoded protein: CASSLGFSGRYQETQYF.

The chain couples TRBV5-1 to TRBJ2-3, with D possibly being TRBD2 (5 bases). Between the trimmed V and J ends, which lost 2 bases and 4 bases, there was a span of 11 bases. This CDR3 region has 14 residues. Per germline, CDR1 SGHRS and CDR2 YFSETQ. The CDR3 region is CASSLSPGSDTQYF. The CDR3 DNA reads TGCGCCAGCAGCTTAAGCCCGGGGTCAGATACGCAGTATTTT.

The chain is built from TRBV4-2 and TRBJ2-7, with D perhaps matching TRBD2 (6 bases). Trimming took off 0 bases at V and 6 bases at J, with 15 bases between the two ends. The CDR3 is 15 residues long. CDR1 is LGHNA, CDR2 YNFKEQ, per germline. In nucleotides, the CDR3 is TGTGCCAGCAGCCAAGATCCCCTAGCGCTGCTCGAGCAGTACTTC. Protein: CASSQDPLALLEQYF.

V and J are TRBV4-3 and TRBJ1-1, with a weak D call TRBD1 (6 bases). Trimming cost V 2 bases and J 1 base, with 11 bases left between them. CDR1 and CDR2 from the germline V gene are LGHNA and YSLEER. This CDR3 spans 15 amino acids. For the CDR3, the DNA is TGCGCCAGCAGCCAAAGGTCACAGGGGAACACTGAAGCTTTCTTT. It translates to CASSQRSQGNTEAFF.

The V and J genes are TRBV2 and TRBJ1-1; D uncertain. Germline V lookup: CDR1 SNHLY, CDR2 FYNNEI. V dropped 10 bases and J dropped 1 base, with 19 bases sitting between them. The CDR3 contains 15 residues. The CDR3 region has the DNA TGTGCCACCGAATTCAAATCCGGTCCGAACACTGAAGCTTTCTTT. It specifies CATEFKSGPNTEAFF. Together with reference TRBV2 and TRBJ1-1, the CDR3 gives the full variable domain: EPEVTQTPSHQVTQMGQEVILRCVPISNHLYFYWYRQILGQKVEFLVSFYNNEISEKSEIFDDQFSVERPDGSNFTLKIRSTKLEDSAMYFCATEFKSGPNTEAFFGQGTRLTVV.

The chain employs TRBV5-5 and TRBJ1-6; D ambiguous. Trimming took 1 base from V and 4 from J, leaving 12 bases between them. This CDR3 is 16 amino acids long. CDR1 and CDR2 from the germline V gene are SGHKS and YYEKEE (reference sequence). The CDR3: CASSLLPGKYNSPLHF. The CDR3 DNA reads as TGTGCCAGCAGCTTGCTCCCCGGGAAGTATAATTCACCCCTCCACTTT.

The chain is built from TRBV3-1 (or the pseudogene TRBV3-2) and TRBJ2-5; no clear D. V dropped 5 bases and J dropped 0 bases, with 10 bases sitting between them. Germline values: CDR1 LGHDT, CDR2 YNNKEL (reference sequence). The CDR3 consists of 14 residues. The CDR3 here is CASSVFGYQETQYF. In nucleotides, the CDR3 is TGTGCCAGCAGCGTATTCGGGTACCAAGAGACCCAGTACTTC.

The chain is built from TRBV5-4 and TRBJ2-3; no definite D call. Germline V gives CDR1 SGHNT, CDR2 YYREEE (reference sequence). The CDR3 extends over 13 amino acids. Trimming stripped 4 bases from V and 0 bases from J, with 6 bases between. CDR3 residues: CASSIPSTDTQYF. CDR3 bases: TGTGCCAGCAGCATTCCTAGCACAGATACGCAGTATTTT.

The chain employs TRBV6-5 and TRBJ1-1; D call uncertain. V was clipped by 0 bases and J by 5 bases, with 4 bases between them. CDR3 length equals 12 residues. Germline CDR1 MNHEY, CDR2 SVGAGI. CDR3 region: CASSYSRTEAFF. CDR3 DNA sequence: TGTGCCAGCAGTTACTCGAGAACTGAAGCTTTCTTT.